Given below is one TCR beta chain in context. This clonotype came up many times. The antigen this receptor binds is unknown. Base qualities are not provided; no much larger clone lies one nucleotide away. The data originate from a study of identical twins (dated by TCRdb to the mid-2010s). The study in broad terms: To test whether fetal clonotypes persist, this study deep-sequenced TCR alpha and beta repertoires from monozygotic twins, from unrelated adults of various ages, and from cord blood. Replicate twin experiments were performed at different times using different library preparation protocols to rule out contamination.

The method behind the library was 5' RACE. The sample was run on an Illumina HiSeq 2000. Template switching added a universal primer binding site, and the final cDNA carried a unique molecular identifier that allowed TCR cDNA molecules to be counted accurately. First-strand cDNA for TCR alpha and beta chains was synthesized from specific primers in the conserved constant-segment region. To control for contamination, every cDNA library carried two barcodes: a SMART-Mk sample barcode plus Illumina barcodes. Two successive PCR steps introduced TruSeq adapter sequences along with Illumina sample barcodes. Sequencing of the TCR alpha and beta cDNA libraries was done on the Illumina HiSeq platform using custom primers. The study's processing was this. Unique molecular identifiers were extracted from raw reads with MiGEC, and CDR3 positions were determined with MiXCR. For each individual, recombination models were inferred using an EM algorithm with the repgenHMM and IGoR tools. Shared clonotypes were analyzed with the tcR package in R, and sharing was normalized by the product of cloneset sizes. To study raw recombination without the effects of thymic and clonal selection, out-of-frame nonproductive sequences were analyzed. TCRdb handled the public reads itself, with Q25 trimming in fastp and clone calling in MiXCR, and kept productive beta chains. Every entry covers one CDR3 protein and lists the most common genes and DNA from its rows. The authors' filters were not applied to this entry. Recorded for this sample are 150,000 or so distinct CDR3 sequences; approximately 3.5% of them occurred a single time. The top ten clonotypes cover around 8.1% of the sample.

All donors were healthy Caucasians. Using Miltenyi CD45RO+ enrichment and human naive T-cell isolation kits, memory (CD45RO+) and naive T cells were isolated from PBMC. The germline V gene supplies CDR1 SQVTM and CDR2 ANQGSEA. Trimming costs V 4 bases and J 5 bases, and their ends lie 14 bases apart. Including cysteine and phenylalanine, the CDR3 has 13 amino acids. The CDR3 DNA has 39 bases and is translated from base 1. The paper as a whole reports these results and caveats: Compared with coincidental sharing between unrelated individuals, an excess of low generation-probability sequences was observed among out-of-frame TCR alpha sequences shared between twins. Zero-insertion analyses could be partly confounded by invariant T cells such as MAIT and iNKT, although diverse VJ usage argued against such confounding for most clonotypes. The excess sharing between twins in beta out-of-frame sequences was weaker because fewer shared sequences reduced the signal-to-noise ratio. Abundant cord blood beta clonotypes had fewer insertions, young adult naive repertoires showed a similar but weaker trend, and memory repertoires showed no such trend. Conclusions relied on cross-sectional statistical analysis, since the same donors could not be followed over many years. Out-of-frame TCR alpha sharing in monozygotic twins was systematically underestimated by recombination models, whereas sharing between unrelated individuals was in agreement with the recombination models.

The source material was memory T cells sorted from blood. Sample cell subset or site, as interpreted from the label and publication: CD45RO+ enriched T cells. This receptor was identified in a man between 18 and 29 years old in good health. This receptor chain uses TRBV29-1 and TRBJ2-5, with a weak D call of TRBD2 (7 bases match). The CDR3 amino acid sequence is: CSVVGGASETQYF. The sequenced DNA is TGCAGCGTTGTAGGGGGGGCATCGGAGACCCAGTACTTC.